The 23 T cell receptor beta chains below come from one sample, sequenced in a study of T cells in Graves' hyperthyroidism and ophthalmopathy. Authors of the study amplified TCR beta CDR3 regions from RNA transcripts. A first-round RT-PCR of the TCR CDR3 used the HTBI primer set. TCRdb itself ran the multiplex PCR reads through MiXCR, one entry per CDR3 protein. The sample holds 350,000 to 400,000 distinct CDR3 sequences, 11% to 15% seen once. The specimen sequenced was blood. The source of these receptors is a woman aged 55 to 70 with Graves' hyperthyroidism.

This clonotype came up many times. The rearrangement uses TRBV9 and TRBJ1-5; 8 bases are shared with TRBD1. The CDR3 has 15 amino acids. The germline V gene encodes CDR1 SGDLS and CDR2 YYNGEE. J gave up 5 bases and V 3 bases, and 7 bases lay outside the gene matches. The CDR3 loop is CASSASTGGYQPQHF. CDR3 DNA sequence: TGTGCCAGCAGCGCGAGTACAGGGGGTTATCAGCCCCAGCATTTT.

This clonotype has a count of ten or more. The rearrangement joins TRBV3-1 to TRBJ1-1; no definite D call. The CDR3 consists of 15 residues. V lost 3 bases to trimming and J lost 1 base, with 12 bases between them. Germline CDR1 and CDR2: LGHDT and YNNKEL (reference sequence). CDR3 residues: CASSQGLSQNTEAFF. CDR3 coding DNA: TGTGCCAGCAGCCAGGGTCTGTCGCAGAACACTGAAGCTTTCTTT.

This clonotype was counted ten times or more. Written as DNA, the CDR3 is TGTGCCAGCAGTCAGATTGGAGGAAGCTCTGGAAACACCATATATTTT. Translation: CASSQIGGSSGNTIYF. The rearrangement uses TRBV11-3 and TRBJ1-3; no reliable D call. CDR1 is SGHNT, CDR2 YENEEA, per germline. This CDR3 is 16 amino acids long. V was trimmed by 6 bases and J by 0 bases, leaving 15 bases between them.

The rearrangement joins TRBV6-1 to TRBJ1-6, with 10 bases that match TRBD1. The junction had 7 bases not matched to a gene; V was cut back by 5 bases and J by 6 bases. The CDR3 has 16 amino acids. Germline V gene lookup returns CDR1 MNHNS and CDR2 SASEGT. CDR3 coding DNA: TGTGCCAGCAGTTCAAGGACAGGGGGAATTAATTCACCCCTCCACTTT. Translating gives CASSSRTGGINSPLHF.

The chain employs TRBV9 and TRBJ1-1; D uncertain. Per germline, CDR1 SGDLS and CDR2 YYNGEE. The CDR3 is made up of 13 amino acids. Trimming took off 1 base at V and 2 bases at J, with 6 bases between the two ends. CDR3 protein: CASSVNHNTEAFF. The CDR3 DNA follows: TGTGCCAGCAGCGTAAATCATAACACTGAAGCTTTCTTT.

The sample holds many counts of this clonotype. This sequence joins TRBV18 and TRBJ1-1; 9 nucleotides line up with TRBD1. Trimming removed 3 bases from V and 3 bases from J; junction bases left unmatched: 8. This CDR3 has 16 amino acids. The germline gives CDR1 KGHSH, CDR2 LQKENI. CDR3 loop: CASSPITGGEDTEAFF. The CDR3, as DNA: TGTGCCAGCTCACCTATAACAGGGGGCGAGGACACTGAAGCTTTCTTT.

The chain links TRBV29-1 to TRBJ1-1; D is ambiguous. CDR1 SQVTM and CDR2 ANQGSEA come from the germline V gene. V was trimmed by 0 bases and J by 2 bases, leaving 7 bases between them. CDR3 length equals 13 residues. CDR3 sequence: CSVEEHLNTEAFF. Here the CDR3 DNA reads TGCAGCGTTGAAGAACATTTAAACACTGAAGCTTTCTTT.

CDR3: CASSQDTGLAGGKYEQFF. The CDR3 nucleotides are TGTGCCAGCAGCCAAGATACGGGACTAGCGGGAGGGAAGTATGAGCAGTTCTTC. V and J are TRBV4-2 and TRBJ2-1; 16 bases align to TRBD2. The CDR3 consists of 18 residues. Trimming at V came to 0 bases and at J to 8 bases, leaving 7 bases not matched to a gene. CDR1 is LGHNA, CDR2 YNFKEQ, per germline.

This clonotype has a count of ten or more. V gene TRBV10-3 combines with J gene TRBJ2-5; maybe TRBD1 (6 bases). V was shortened by 9 bases and J by 5 bases, with 13 bases between the two germline ends. The CDR3 contains 12 residues. Germline V gene lookup returns CDR1 ENHRY and CDR2 SYGVKD. CDR3 DNA: TGTGCCATACGGACAGTCGAGGAGACCCAGTACTTC. Amino acids: CAIRTVEETQYF.

The chain couples TRBV10-3 to TRBJ2-3; possibly TRBD2 for D (6 bases). Germline V gene lookup returns CDR1 ENHRY and CDR2 SYGVKD. With 3 bases removed from V and 6 bases from J, the gap between germline ends came to 16 bases. This CDR3 has 15 residues. CDR3 sequence (DNA): TGTGCCATCAGTGACGCGAACACCCGGGGGGATACGCAGTATTTT. This gives the protein CAISDANTRGDTQYF.

This clonotype was counted between two and nine times. The V call is TRBV12-3 or TRBV12-4, the J call TRBJ2-7, with 10 bases matching TRBD1. CDR3 size: 14 residues. Losses at the gene ends were 5 bases for V and 6 bases for J; bases not matched to a gene: 7. DNA for the CDR3: TGTGCCAGCAGTCACTCCGGGACAGGGGTCGAGCAGTACTTC. Amino acids: CASSHSGTGVEQYF.

This clonotype was detected many times. The chain combines TRBV25-1 with TRBJ1-1; 8 bases line up with TRBD1. Per germline, CDR1 MGHDK and CDR2 SYGVNS. The length of the CDR3 is 14 residues. Trimming removed 4 bases from V and 4 bases from J; junction bases left unmatched: 5. The CDR3 spells CASSAATGGTEAFF. In nucleotides, the CDR3 is TGTGCCAGCAGTGCAGCTACAGGGGGCACTGAAGCTTTCTTT.

The sample holds many counts of this clonotype. For the CDR3, the DNA is TGCAGTGCTAGAGATGTTCGCGGGAACACTGAAGCTTTCTTT. This encodes CSARDVRGNTEAFF. The rearrangement links TRBV20-1 to TRBJ1-1; D ambiguous. The CDR3 extends over 14 amino acids. Trimming shortened V by 0 bases and J by 1 base, and 9 bases separated the two germline ends. The germline V gene has CDR1 DFQATT and CDR2 SNEGSKA (reference sequence).

This clonotype was seen a handful of times. The genes are TRBV30 and TRBJ1-2, with D perhaps matching TRBD1 (6 bases). CDR3 length: 13 amino acids. V shed 1 base and J shed 8 bases, with 14 bases lying between them. Germline CDR1 is GTSNPN and CDR2 is SVGIG (reference sequence). CDR3 in amino acids: CAWSEQGTFGYTF. The CDR3 nucleotides are TGTGCCTGGAGTGAACAGGGTACTTTCGGCTACACCTTC.

This clonotype was observed many times. CDR3 region: CASRYRDRDEAFF. CDR3 in DNA: TGTGCCAGCAGGTACCGGGACAGGGACGAAGCTTTCTTT. The rearrangement links TRBV12-3 or TRBV12-4 to TRBJ1-1, with TRBD1 identical over 9 bases. CDR3 length equals 13 residues. With 6 bases clipped from V and 8 bases from J, the junction kept 7 bases outside the gene matches.

In this sample, this clonotype turned up many times. The V and J genes are TRBV3-1 and TRBJ1-1, with D perhaps matching TRBD1 (6 bases). Looked up from germline, CDR1 is LGHDT and CDR2 is YNNKEL (reference sequence). V was shortened by 2 bases and J by 4 bases, with 14 bases between the two germline ends. The CDR3 totals 15 residues. The CDR3 DNA reads as TGTGCCAGCAGCCAACTGGGGGGCTATAGCACTGAAGCTTTCTTT. Residues: CASSQLGGYSTEAFF.

This clonotype was detected ten times or more. The gene calls are TRBV20-1 and TRBJ2-7, with TRBD1 identical over 9 bases. The germline CDR1 and CDR2 sequences are DFQATT and SNEGSKA (reference sequence). V lost 0 bases and J lost 6; bases outside the gene matches: 9. The CDR3 covers 15 residues. The CDR3 nucleotides are TGCAGTGCTAGAGAGGGGGATAAGGACAGGGGCGAGCAGTACTTC. Amino acid sequence: CSAREGDKDRGEQYF.

This clonotype was found many times. The CDR3 region has the DNA TGTGCCAGCAGTTACGGGGGCCCCGGGGAGACCCAGTACTTC. Its translation: CASSYGGPGETQYF. The chain uses TRBV6-5 and TRBJ2-5, with D tentatively TRBD1 (6 bases). The CDR3 length is 14 residues. Trimming shortened V by 2 bases and J by 5 bases, and 12 bases separated the two germline ends. Germline CDR1 MNHEY, CDR2 SVGAGI.

The sample holds many counts of this clonotype. DNA of the CDR3: TGTGCCAGCAGCGAGGGACAGATTCTTTACTATGGCTACACCTTC. It yields the protein CASSEGQILYYGYTF. The chain is built from TRBV7-2 and TRBJ1-2, with TRBD1 identical over 7 bases. CDR1 is SGHTA and CDR2 is FQGNSA in the germline V gene. CDR3 length equals 15 residues. The trim removed 5 bases at V and 3 bases at J, leaving 9 bases unmatched. The full variable domain, with the rest looked up from reference TRBV7-2 and TRBJ1-2, is GAGVSQSPSNKVTEKGKDVELRCDPISGHTALYWYRQSLGQGLEFLIYFQGNSAPDKSGLPSDRFSAERTGGSVSTLTIQRTQQEDSAVYLCASSEGQILYYGYTFGSGTRLTVV.

DNA of the CDR3: TGCGCCAGCAGCGAAGGGACAGGGGGCTTTACGTACGAGCAGTACTTC. This encodes CASSEGTGGFTYEQYF. V usage is TRBV4-1 and J usage is TRBJ2-7, with 12 bases lining up with TRBD1. Looked up from germline, CDR1 is MGHRA and CDR2 is YSYEKL. This CDR3 has 16 amino acids. V was pared by 5 bases and J by 4 bases, with 9 bases of the junction left unmatched.

V is TRBV7-9 and J is TRBJ1-3; D call uncertain. V was shortened by 5 bases and J by 0 bases, with 14 bases between the two germline ends. In germline, CDR1 is SEHNR, CDR2 FQNEAQ (reference sequence). The CDR3 runs to 16 residues. The DNA of the CDR3 is TGTGCCAGCAGCCCCCGGCTAGACTTCTCTGGAAACACCATATATTTT. Translating gives CASSPRLDFSGNTIYF.

This chain connects TRBV2 to TRBJ2-7, with 8 bases matching TRBD1. J was trimmed by 0 bases and V by 9 bases; bases with no gene match: 10. This CDR3 spans 15 amino acids. Germline assignment: CDR1 SNHLY and CDR2 FYNNEI. The chain's CDR3 is CASSMGQGASYEQYF. The CDR3 bases are TGTGCCAGTAGTATGGGGCAGGGGGCCTCCTACGAGCAGTACTTC.

This clonotype was counted at least ten times. The chain uses TRBV28 and TRBJ2-7, with D unclear. Germline V gene sequence: CDR1 MDHEN, CDR2 SYDVKM. This CDR3 region has 14 residues. Trimming removed 4 bases at V and 5 bases at J, with 15 bases between. The CDR3 nucleotides read TGTGCCAGCAGTTGGGTCGGGTGGGCCCACGAGCAGTACTTC. This translates into CASSWVGWAHEQYF.